Sequencing of this T cell receptor (beta chain) was carried out in a study of cytomegalovirus exposure and HLA in healthy donors. Notes on the study in general: Three CMV-associated chains were confirmed in vitro to be specific for CMV antigens.

Details on this clone: What it binds is unknown.

13 Jbeta primers and 60 Vbeta primers were used for the PCR. Libraries were prepared by immunoSEQ multiplex PCR; TCRdb keeps only in-frame clonotypes and omits some of them. The sample includes some 120,000 clones, just under 70% of them seen just once. V was shortened by 0 bases and J by 4 bases, with 16 bases between the two germline ends. CDR1 and CDR2 (germline): SGHKS, YYEKEE (reference sequence). The CDR3 runs 16 residues. This receptor was taken from a man aged 25 to 40 in good health and CMV-seropositive. Sequencing was done on a sample of PBMCs. This chain uses TRBV5-5 with TRBJ1-2; tentatively, D is TRBD1 (5 bases). CDR3 DNA sequence: TGTGCCAGCAGCTTGGGACGGGCGGGGACGGTCTATGGCTACACCTTC. It is translated as CASSLGRAGTVYGYTF.